This is a list of T cell receptor beta chains from one sample in a study of cytomegalovirus exposure and HLA in healthy donors. Method: immunoSEQ multiplex PCR; TCRdb's copy keeps in-frame clones and lacks some. The sample comprises over 150,000 clones, 80% of which are singletons, and 1% rests with the top ten. The sample taken for sequencing was PBMCs. The source of these receptors is a woman between 45 and 60 years old in good health and CMV-seropositive. Each CDR3 is given with its conserved first and last residue. The D gene is left open where the match is weak. Clone size appears in some rows only: once, few, many, or a class for an expanded clone.

j_call: TRBJ2-3; d_call: -; v_call: TRBV5-1; clone_size: -; cdr3_aa: CASSEDLTDTQYF; cdr3_nt: TGCGCCAGCAGCGAGGATCTTACGGATACGCAGTATTTT
j_call: TRBJ2-2; d_call: TRBD2; v_call: TRBV11-3; clone_size: -; cdr3_aa: CASSKPSGSEELFF; cdr3_nt: TGTGCCAGCAGTAAGCCTAGCGGGAGTGAGGAGCTGTTTTTT
j_call: TRBJ1-6; d_call: -; v_call: TRBV7-2; clone_size: -; cdr3_aa: CASSLADTNNSPLHF; cdr3_nt: TGTGCCAGCAGCTTGGCCGATACCAACAATTCACCCCTCCACTTT
j_call: TRBJ2-5; d_call: -; v_call: TRBV7-8; clone_size: -; cdr3_aa: CASSPRWGDSETQYF; cdr3_nt: TGTGCCAGCAGCCCTAGATGGGGAGATTCAGAGACCCAGTACTTC
j_call: TRBJ1-3; d_call: TRBD1; v_call: TRBV9; clone_size: once; cdr3_aa: CASSVGGTGTGNTIYF; cdr3_nt: TGTGCCAGCAGCGTAGGAGGGACAGGGACTGGAAACACCATATATTTT
j_call: TRBJ2-1; d_call: TRBD1; v_call: TRBV7-9; clone_size: few; cdr3_aa: CSSSLQGSEQFF; cdr3_nt: TGTTCCAGCAGCTTACAGGGGTCTGAGCAGTTCTTC
j_call: TRBJ1-6; d_call: TRBD1; v_call: TRBV2; clone_size: -; cdr3_aa: CASSEQGVNSPLHF; cdr3_nt: TGTGCCAGCAGTGAACAGGGGGTCAATTCACCCCTCCACTTT
j_call: TRBJ2-7; d_call: -; v_call: TRBV5-1; clone_size: -; cdr3_aa: CASTLGGAYEQYF; cdr3_nt: TGCGCCAGCACCCTTGGGGGGGCATACGAGCAGTACTTC
j_call: TRBJ2-4; d_call: -; v_call: TRBV9; clone_size: -; cdr3_aa: CASSAGGNIQYF; cdr3_nt: TGTGCCAGCAGCGCAGGGGGGAACATTCAGTACTTC
j_call: TRBJ2-1; d_call: TRBD2; v_call: TRBV18; clone_size: -; cdr3_aa: CASSPRTSAHNEQFF; cdr3_nt: TGTGCCAGCTCCCCGAGGACTAGCGCGCACAATGAGCAGTTCTTC
j_call: TRBJ2-3; d_call: -; v_call: TRBV7-2; clone_size: -; cdr3_aa: CASSPQRAPDTQYF; cdr3_nt: TGTGCCAGCAGCCCACAGCGGGCCCCAGATACGCAGTATTTT
j_call: TRBJ1-2; d_call: TRBD1; v_call: TRBV7-8; clone_size: -; cdr3_aa: CASSPTGTAYGYTF; cdr3_nt: TGTGCCAGCAGCCCTACCGGGACAGCCTATGGCTACACCTTC
j_call: TRBJ2-2; d_call: -; v_call: TRBV9; clone_size: -; cdr3_aa: CASSVPQNKPNTGELFF; cdr3_nt: TGTGCCAGCAGCGTCCCCCAGAACAAACCAAACACCGGGGAGCTGTTTTTT
j_call: TRBJ2-7; d_call: -; v_call: TRBV4-2; clone_size: -; cdr3_aa: CASSQDRGLSYEQYF; cdr3_nt: TGTGCCAGCAGCCAAGATAGGGGACTCTCCTACGAGCAGTACTTC
j_call: TRBJ1-1; d_call: -; v_call: TRBV25-1; clone_size: -; cdr3_aa: CASSGQSVNTEAFF; cdr3_nt: TGTGCCAGCAGTGGACAGTCAGTGAACACTGAAGCTTTCTTT
j_call: TRBJ1-1; d_call: -; v_call: TRBV29-1; clone_size: -; cdr3_aa: CSGRSANTEAFF; cdr3_nt: TGCAGCGGAAGGAGTGCTAACACTGAAGCTTTCTTT
j_call: TRBJ1-1; d_call: -; v_call: TRBV9; clone_size: -; cdr3_aa: CASSVDRRSTEAFF; cdr3_nt: TGTGCCAGCAGCGTCGACAGGAGGAGCACTGAAGCTTTCTTT
j_call: TRBJ2-5; d_call: -; v_call: TRBV2; clone_size: -; cdr3_aa: CASSDQAQETQYF; cdr3_nt: TGTGCCAGCAGTGACCAGGCCCAAGAGACCCAGTACTTC
j_call: TRBJ2-1; d_call: -; v_call: TRBV7-9; clone_size: -; cdr3_aa: CSSSPPAGGIHYNEQFF; cdr3_nt: TGTTCCAGCAGCCCCCCGGCCGGGGGTATACACTACAATGAGCAGTTCTTC
j_call: TRBJ2-1; d_call: TRBD2; v_call: TRBV5-1; clone_size: few; cdr3_aa: CASSLGSSGRTFNEQFF; cdr3_nt: TGCGCCAGCAGCTTGGGGTCTAGCGGGAGGACGTTCAATGAGCAGTTCTTC
j_call: TRBJ2-7; d_call: -; v_call: TRBV28; clone_size: -; cdr3_aa: CASSPNTGLSSYEQYF; cdr3_nt: TGTGCCAGCAGTCCTAATACAGGGCTAAGCTCCTACGAGCAGTACTTC
j_call: TRBJ2-2; d_call: -; v_call: TRBV7-2; clone_size: once; cdr3_aa: CASSSQLSGELFF; cdr3_nt: TGTGCCAGCAGCTCTCAATTGAGCGGGGAGCTGTTTTTT
j_call: TRBJ1-5; d_call: -; v_call: TRBV13; clone_size: -; cdr3_aa: CASSLGLSNQPQHF; cdr3_nt: TGTGCCAGCAGCTTGGGGCTTAGCAATCAGCCCCAGCATTTT